These 26 T cell receptor beta chains were sequenced from one sample in a study of cytomegalovirus exposure and HLA in healthy donors. Primers for the PCR totalled 60 Vbeta and 13 Jbeta. Sequenced by immunoSEQ multiplex PCR; TCRdb stores in-frame clones only, minus some. This listing includes about 130,000 clones. Sequencing used PBMCs. All receptors derive from a woman aged 55-69 years in good health and CMV-seronegative.

J is TRBJ1-4 and V is TRBV2; TRBD1 is a possible D gene (5 bases). V was clipped by 2 bases and J by 8 bases, with 15 bases between them. The CDR3 loop spans 15 amino acids. The V gene's germline CDR1 is SNHLY and CDR2 FYNNEI. CDR3 in amino acids: CASSESRQGGEKLFF. DNA for the CDR3: TGTGCCAGCAGTGAAAGCCGCCAGGGTGGAGAAAAACTGTTTTTT.

V usage is TRBV28 and J usage is TRBJ2-3, with 7 bases identical to TRBD1. Germline loops: CDR1 MDHEN, CDR2 SYDVKM. With 8 bases clipped from V and 2 bases from J, the junction kept 10 bases outside the gene matches. The CDR3 runs to 15 residues. CDR3 loop: CASWATGSPTDTQYF. CDR3 DNA: TGTGCCAGCTGGGCGACAGGGTCCCCCACAGATACGCAGTATTTT.

This chain uses TRBV5-1 with TRBJ2-3; 10 bases are a match to TRBD2. J was trimmed by 3 bases and V by 8 bases; bases with no gene match: 9. Per germline, CDR1 SGHRS and CDR2 YFSETQ. This CDR3 spans 15 amino acids. The CDR3 is CASKISGRGTDTQYF. Here the CDR3 DNA reads TGCGCCAGTAAGATAAGCGGGAGGGGGACAGATACGCAGTATTTT.

The chain combines TRBV14 with TRBJ2-3, with TRBD2 matching 12 bases. The CDR3 loop spans 18 amino acids. In germline, CDR1 is SGHDN, CDR2 FVKESK. After removal of 5 bases from V and 1 base from J, the junction contained 10 bases not matched to a gene. CDR3 region: CASSKEGGLAGRTDTQYF. The CDR3 coding sequence is TGTGCCAGCAGCAAGGAGGGTGGACTAGCGGGGCGCACAGATACGCAGTATTTT.

This CDR3 reads CASSSPGGGNTEAFF. The CDR3 coding sequence is TGTGCCAGCAGTTCGCCAGGTGGAGGGAACACTGAAGCTTTCTTT. J is TRBJ1-1 and V is TRBV6-5; D uncertain. Per germline, CDR1 MNHEY and CDR2 SVGAGI. This CDR3 has 15 residues. V lost 4 bases to trimming and J lost 1 base, with 13 bases between them.

The V call is TRBV27, the J call TRBJ1-2; no definite D call. The CDR3 length is 13 residues. V lost 4 bases to trimming and J lost 8 bases, with 14 bases between them. The germline gives CDR1 MNHEY, CDR2 SMNVEV (reference sequence). DNA of the CDR3: TGTGCCAGCAGTTATGGGAGGACTGGGGGCTACACCTTC. Translating gives CASSYGRTGGYTF.

V is TRBV28 and J is TRBJ2-5; D is possibly TRBD1 (5 bases). The CDR3 has 16 amino acids. CDR1 and CDR2 from the germline V gene are MDHEN and SYDVKM. V shed 4 bases and J shed 6 bases, with 21 bases lying between them. Written as DNA, the CDR3 is TGTGCCAGCAGTTGGAATAGGGCAGGGCCAGAGAAGACCCAGTACTTC. Translating it yields CASSWNRAGPEKTQYF.

The gene calls are TRBV2 and TRBJ2-7; 13 nucleotides match TRBD2. V shed 6 bases and J 2 bases; nucleotides not matched to a gene: 1. The germline V gene has CDR1 SNHLY and CDR2 FYNNEI. This CDR3 spans 14 amino acids. CDR3 region: CASRGTSGAYEQYF. The CDR3 DNA reads TGTGCCAGCAGAGGGACTAGCGGGGCCTACGAGCAGTACTTC.

CDR3 loop: CASSLTGTGNEKLFF. The DNA for the CDR3 is TGTGCCAGCAGCTTAACCGGGACAGGGAATGAAAAACTGTTTTTT. The chain joins TRBV7-6 to TRBJ1-4, with 9 bases that match TRBD1. The germline V gene encodes CDR1 SGHVS and CDR2 FNYEAQ. With 2 bases clipped from V and 5 bases from J, the junction kept 3 bases outside the gene matches. This CDR3 comprises 15 residues. Variable domain in full (rest from reference TRBV7-6 and TRBJ1-4): GAGVSQSPRYKVTKRGQDVALRCDPISGHVSLYWYRQALGQGPEFLTYFNYEAQQDKSGLPNDRFSAERPEGSISTLTIQRTEQRDSAMYRCASSLTGTGNEKLFFGSGTQLSVL.

The CDR3 region has the DNA TGCAGTGGGAGGGATAATGAGCAGTTCTTC. Protein product: CSGRDNEQFF. The chain couples TRBV20-1 to TRBJ2-1, with D maybe TRBD2 (6 bases). The V end was cut by 7 bases, the J end by 7 bases, with 8 bases between. Germline V gene lookup returns CDR1 DFQATT and CDR2 SNEGSKA (reference sequence). The CDR3 has 10 residues.

V usage is TRBV5-1 and J usage is TRBJ2-7; no firm D call. From germline, CDR1 is SGHRS and CDR2 YFSETQ. This CDR3 is 14 amino acids long. The V and J ends lost 4 bases and 7 bases respectively, with 18 bases between them. The chain's CDR3 is CASSPGSLTGEQYF. CDR3 coding DNA: TGCGCCAGCAGCCCCGGATCCCTTACGGGTGAGCAGTACTTC.

The chain uses TRBV7-2 and TRBJ2-7; no definite D call. The CDR3 loop spans 13 amino acids. Germline CDR1 and CDR2: SGHTA and FQGNSA. V was trimmed by 5 bases and J by 4 bases, leaving 12 bases between them. CDR3 bases: TGTGCCAGCAGCCCAGGAATGGTATACGAGCAGTACTTC. Residues: CASSPGMVYEQYF. Using reference TRBV7-2 and TRBJ2-7 for the parts outside the CDR3, the full variable domain is GAGVSQSPSNKVTEKGKDVELRCDPISGHTALYWYRQSLGQGLEFLIYFQGNSAPDKSGLPSDRFSAERTGGSVSTLTIQRTQQEDSAVYLCASSPGMVYEQYFGPGTRLTVT.

This chain uses TRBV15 with TRBJ2-1; 8 bases align to TRBD2. The CDR3 is 15 residues long. CDR1 and CDR2 from the germline V gene are LNHNV and YYDKDF (reference sequence). V was clipped by 2 bases and J by 3 bases; unmatched bases: 3. The CDR3 sequence: CATSRTSGNYNEQFF. The CDR3 nucleotides read TGTGCCACCAGCAGAACTAGCGGTAACTACAATGAGCAGTTCTTC. The entire variable domain, with the rest obtained from reference TRBV15 and TRBJ2-1, is as follows: DAMVIQNPRYQVTQFGKPVTLSCSQTLNHNVMYWYQQKSSQAPKLLFHYYDKDFNNEADTPDNFQSRRPNTSFCFLDIRSPGLGDTAMYLCATSRTSGNYNEQFFGPGTRLTVL.

The chain is built from TRBV5-4 and TRBJ2-4; 8 bases align to TRBD1. The CDR3 consists of 14 residues. CDR1 and CDR2 from the germline V gene are SGHNT and YYREEE (reference sequence). V shed 3 bases, J shed 4 bases, and the junction held 3 bases outside the gene matches. Here the CDR3 reads CASSSGGVKNIQYF. The CDR3 nucleotides are TGTGCCAGCAGCTCAGGGGGCGTAAAAAACATTCAGTACTTC.

V gene TRBV28 combines with J gene TRBJ1-4; D remains ambiguous. Trimming removed 4 bases at V and 6 bases at J, with 12 bases between. This CDR3 has 14 amino acids. In germline, CDR1 is MDHEN, CDR2 SYDVKM. The CDR3: CASSSPDSDEKLFF. CDR3 DNA: TGTGCCAGCAGTTCACCGGACTCAGATGAAAAACTGTTTTTT.

The rearrangement uses TRBV6-5 and TRBJ1-5; possibly TRBD1 for D (6 bases). The ends were cut back, 6 bases at V and 4 bases at J, with 13 bases in the middle. Germline V gives CDR1 MNHEY, CDR2 SVGAGI. The CDR3 is 14 residues long. The CDR3 sequence is CASSFDRRNQPQHF. CDR3 nucleotide sequence: TGTGCCAGCAGCTTTGACAGGAGAAATCAGCCCCAGCATTTT.

CDR3 sequence (DNA): TGTGCCAGCAGCCTCAGGGGCACTAATGAAAAACTGTTTTTT. Protein product: CASSLRGTNEKLFF. This chain joins TRBV5-4 and TRBJ1-4; weak D call: TRBD1 (6 bases). This CDR3 contains 14 residues. Germline V gives CDR1 SGHNT, CDR2 YYREEE (reference sequence). With 4 bases removed from V and 2 bases from J, the gap between germline ends came to 9 bases.

The chain carries TRBV2 and TRBJ1-1; TRBD1 might be the D (5 bases). The CDR3 is 15 residues long. The germline V gene has CDR1 SNHLY and CDR2 FYNNEI. V was clipped by 4 bases and J by 3 bases, with 15 bases between them. CDR3 region: CASSASQGDDTEAFF. In DNA form, the CDR3 reads TGTGCCAGCAGTGCATCTCAGGGTGATGACACTGAAGCTTTCTTT.

The chain uses TRBV4-1 and TRBJ2-7; TRBD1 aligns across 8 bases. The CDR3 has 15 residues. Germline V CDR1 and CDR2: MGHRA, YSYEKL. Germline trimming cut 0 bases from V and 5 bases from J; bases unmatched to any gene: 6. In DNA, the CDR3 is TGCGCCAGCAGCCAAGAACGGACAGGGCAGAACGAGCAGTACTTC. Translated: CASSQERTGQNEQYF.

The rearrangement uses TRBV19 and TRBJ1-5, with D uncertain. With 3 bases removed from V and 2 bases from J, the gap between germline ends came to 17 bases. The CDR3 length is 17 residues. Looked up from germline, CDR1 is LNHDA and CDR2 is SQIVND (reference sequence). In nucleotides, the CDR3 is TGTGCCAGTAGTATTGCGGGGAAGAGGGTTGGCAATCAGCCCCAGCATTTT. Translated, it gives CASSIAGKRVGNQPQHF.

This chain links TRBV6-1 with TRBJ1-1, with D uncertain. V shed 4 bases and J shed 0 bases, with 3 bases lying between them. Looked up from germline, CDR1 is MNHNS and CDR2 is SASEGT. The CDR3 loop spans 12 amino acids. The CDR3, as DNA: TGTGCCAGCAGTGGAGTGAACACTGAAGCTTTCTTT. Translating gives CASSGVNTEAFF.

The CDR3 DNA sequence: TGTGCCAGCAATTGGGTTGAGGAGGGGGAGCAGTACTTC. Translating gives CASNWVEEGEQYF. The V call is TRBV2, the J call TRBJ2-7; D may be TRBD2 (6 bases). Germline assignment: CDR1 SNHLY and CDR2 FYNNEI. This CDR3 is built from 13 residues. V was shortened by 7 bases and J by 7 bases, with 17 bases between the two germline ends.

This rearrangement joins TRBV6-1 to TRBJ2-3; maybe TRBD2 (5 bases). The V and J ends lost 7 bases and 4 bases respectively, with 12 bases between them. The V gene's germline CDR1 is MNHNS and CDR2 SASEGT. CDR3 length: 13 residues. The CDR3 loop is CASTEAGADTQYF. CDR3 nucleotide sequence: TGTGCCAGCACAGAGGCGGGCGCAGATACGCAGTATTTT.

V usage is TRBV12-2 and J usage is TRBJ1-5; TRBD1 is the table's D call, not checked against the DNA. TRBV12-2 is marked as a pseudogene. The CDR3 has 18 residues. Written as DNA, the CDR3 is TGTGCAAGTCGCTTAGGGACGGACAAAGCCTATAGCAATCAGCCCCAGCATTTT. This translates into CASRLGTDKAYSNQPQHF.

The V gene is TRBV19, the J gene TRBJ2-2; 14 bases agree with TRBD2. In germline, CDR1 is LNHDA, CDR2 SQIVND (reference sequence). Trimming at V came to 4 bases and at J to 5 bases, leaving 0 bases not matched to a gene. The CDR3 is 15 amino acids. The CDR3, as DNA: TGTGCCAGTAGTAGACTAGCGGGGGGGACCGGGGAGCTGTTTTTT. Translated: CASSRLAGGTGELFF.

The gene calls are TRBV7-9 and TRBJ1-1; D call uncertain. From germline, CDR1 is SEHNR and CDR2 FQNEAQ (reference sequence). Trimming removed 5 bases at V and 11 bases at J, with 18 bases between. There are 13 residues in the CDR3. The CDR3, as DNA: TGTGCCAGCAGCACTACTGAGGGAGAAGTGGCTTTCTTT. Translation: CASSTTEGEVAFF. The full variable domain, its missing parts supplied by reference TRBV7-9 and TRBJ1-1, is DTGVSQNPRHKITKRGQNVTFRCDPISEHNRLYWYRQTLGQGPEFLTYFQNEAQLEKSRLLSDRFSAERPKGSFSTLEIQRTEQGDSAMYLCASSTTEGEVAFFGQGTRLTVV.